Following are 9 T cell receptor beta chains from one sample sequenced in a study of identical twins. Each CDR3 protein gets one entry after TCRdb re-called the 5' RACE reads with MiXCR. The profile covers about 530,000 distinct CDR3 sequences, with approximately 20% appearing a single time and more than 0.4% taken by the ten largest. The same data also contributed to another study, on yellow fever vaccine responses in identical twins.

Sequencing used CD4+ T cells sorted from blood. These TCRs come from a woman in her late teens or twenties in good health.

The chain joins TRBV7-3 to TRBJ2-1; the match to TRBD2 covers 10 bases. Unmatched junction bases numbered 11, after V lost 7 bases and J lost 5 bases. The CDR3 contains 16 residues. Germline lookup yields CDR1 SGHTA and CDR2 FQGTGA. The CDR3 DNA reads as TGTGCCAGCACTTCCACACTAGCGGGGCCTGACAATGAGCAGTTCTTC. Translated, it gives CASTSTLAGPDNEQFF.

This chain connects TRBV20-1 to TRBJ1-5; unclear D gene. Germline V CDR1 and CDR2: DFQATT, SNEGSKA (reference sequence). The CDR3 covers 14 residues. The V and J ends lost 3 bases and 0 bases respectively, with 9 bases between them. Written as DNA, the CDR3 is TGCAGTGCTAGTGGCGATTATAGCAATCAGCCCCAGCATTTT. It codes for CSASGDYSNQPQHF.

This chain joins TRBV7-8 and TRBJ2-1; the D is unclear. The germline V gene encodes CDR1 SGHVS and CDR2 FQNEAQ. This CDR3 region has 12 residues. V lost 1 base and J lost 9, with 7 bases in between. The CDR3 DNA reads TGTGCCAGCAGCTTAGAGTCAGGTGAGCAGTTCTTC. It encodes CASSLESGEQFF.

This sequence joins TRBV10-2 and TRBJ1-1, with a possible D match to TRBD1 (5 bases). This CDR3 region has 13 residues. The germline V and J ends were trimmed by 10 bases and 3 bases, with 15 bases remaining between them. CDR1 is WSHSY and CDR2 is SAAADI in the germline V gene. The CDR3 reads CATCVGGYTEAFF. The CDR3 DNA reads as TGCGCCACGTGTGTGGGGGGGTACACTGAAGCTTTCTTT.

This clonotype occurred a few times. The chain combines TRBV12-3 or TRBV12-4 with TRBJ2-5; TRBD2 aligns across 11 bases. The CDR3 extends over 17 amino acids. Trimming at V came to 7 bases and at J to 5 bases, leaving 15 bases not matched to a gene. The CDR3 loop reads CASTKGTSGSLGETQYF. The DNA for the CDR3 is TGTGCCAGCACCAAAGGGACTAGCGGCTCCCTGGGGGAGACCCAGTACTTC.

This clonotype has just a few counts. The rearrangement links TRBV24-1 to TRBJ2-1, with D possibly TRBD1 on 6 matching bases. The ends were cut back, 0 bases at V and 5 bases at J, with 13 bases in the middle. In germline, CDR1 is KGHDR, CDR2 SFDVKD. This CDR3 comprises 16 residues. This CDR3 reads CATSDLGLTGNNEQFF. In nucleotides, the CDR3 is TGTGCCACCAGTGATTTGGGACTGACAGGTAACAATGAGCAGTTCTTC.

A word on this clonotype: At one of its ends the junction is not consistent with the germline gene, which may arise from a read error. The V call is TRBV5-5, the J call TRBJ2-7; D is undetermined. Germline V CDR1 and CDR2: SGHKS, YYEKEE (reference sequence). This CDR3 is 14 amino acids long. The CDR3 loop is CAMGPGLVWCEQHF. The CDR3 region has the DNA TGTGCCATGGGCCCCGGGCTCGTCTGGTGCGAGCAGCACTTC. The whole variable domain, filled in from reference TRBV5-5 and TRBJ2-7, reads DAGVTQSPTHLIKTRGQQVTLRCSPISGHKSVSWYQQVLGQGPQFIFQYYEKEERGRGNFPDRFSARQFPNYSSELNVNALLLGDSALYLCAMGPGLVWCEQHFGPGTRLTVT.

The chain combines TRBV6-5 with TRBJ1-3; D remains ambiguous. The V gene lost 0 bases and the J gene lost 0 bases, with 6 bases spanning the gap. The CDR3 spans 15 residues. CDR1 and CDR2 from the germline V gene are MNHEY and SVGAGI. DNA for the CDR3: TGTGCCAGCAGTTACTCTCGGACCTCTGGAAACACCATATATTTT. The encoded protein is CASSYSRTSGNTIYF.

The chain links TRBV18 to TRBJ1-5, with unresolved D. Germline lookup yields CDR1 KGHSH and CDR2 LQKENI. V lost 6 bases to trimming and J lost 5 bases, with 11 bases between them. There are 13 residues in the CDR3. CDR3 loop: CASSREKYQPQHF. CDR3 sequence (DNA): TGTGCCAGCTCCCGCGAGAAATATCAGCCCCAGCATTTT.